The clone carrying this T cell receptor (beta chain) was recorded only once. The antigen is undetermined. A read error may explain this, as a much larger clone is one base away. Trimming took 0 bases from V and 6 from J, leaving 10 bases between them. This CDR3 contains 14 residues. The data were obtained in a study of CD8 T cells in ankylosing spondylitis. TCRdb itself ran the 5' RACE reads through MiXCR, one entry per CDR3 protein. The sample has roughly 120,000 distinct CDR3 sequences; roughly 13% are singletons. Study results and caveats: Prior work had noted some motif variants in reactive arthritis blood and synovial fluid.

The sequenced material came from blood, either unsorted or a sorted T cell fraction (not recorded which). The chain recombines TRBV12-3 or TRBV12-4 with TRBJ2-3; D is uncertain. The receptor was derived from a female donor with ankylosing spondylitis or in good health (not recorded which). CDR3 bases: TGTGCCAGCAGTTTAGCAGAGACTCTCGATACGCAGTATTTT. This sequence encodes CASSLAETLDTQYF.